This T cell receptor (beta chain) is from a study of identical twins. TCRdb reprocessed the 5' RACE reads with MiXCR, giving one entry per CDR3 protein. The sample records 400,000 to 550,000 distinct CDR3 sequences, roughly 13% being singletons. Regarding this clonotype: What it recognizes is unknown.

Trimming removed 10 bases at V and 3 bases at J, with 9 bases between. The CDR3 loop spans 11 amino acids. Study conclusions and caveats: High-abundance cord blood beta clonotypes had fewer insertions; memory repertoires showed none.

This sample also belongs to another study, concerning yellow fever vaccine responses in identical twins.

The sequence came from a woman aged 18 to 35 in good health. Material for sequencing was CD4+ T cells sorted from blood. The chain links TRBV23-1 to TRBJ2-5; D gene unclear. TRBV23-1 is treated as an ORF (open reading frame) with a function not yet certain. The CDR3 protein is CATTEEETQYF. CDR3 coding DNA: TGCGCCACCACGGAAGAAGAGACCCAGTACTTC.